A selection of T cell receptor beta chains follows, all from one sample in a study of shared clonotypes between healthy human individuals. Generated by immunoSEQ multiplex PCR, the TCRdb table keeps only in-frame clones and is missing some. The top ten hold around 1.7% of the sample, which has some 2.1 million clones, roughly 95% seen once. The sample was naive CD8+ T cells from PBMCs. Every receptor here comes from a man between 18 and 35 years old in good health. Some clones in this sample may be carry-over from other donors' samples. CDR3s include the opening cysteine and the closing phenylalanine or tryptophan. D genes are given only for firm matches. Some rows mark clone size as missing; the rest say once, few, many or name a class of expanded clone.

clone size	D gene	V gene	J gene	CDR3 DNA	CDR3 protein
-	TRBD1	TRBV25-1	TRBJ2-1	TGTGCCAGCAGTGGACAGGGACAATACAATGAGCAGTTCTTC	CASSGQGQYNEQFF
-	-	TRBV9	TRBJ2-7	TGTGCCAGCAGCGACGCTCTTAGAGGGGCCGAGCAGTACTTC	CASSDALRGAEQYF
once	-	TRBV6-6	TRBJ2-1	TGTGCCAGCAGTTACACCGGGGGAGGTGAGCAGTTCTTC	CASSYTGGGEQFF
few	-	TRBV27	TRBJ1-1	TGTGCCAGCAGTCGTCGGGGGACTGAAGCTTTCTTT	CASSRRGTEAFF
-	TRBD2	TRBV9	TRBJ2-3	TGTGCCAGCAGCGTCGCTCTAGCGGGAGGGCCAGATACGCAGTATTTT	CASSVALAGGPDTQYF
-	TRBD2	TRBV9	TRBJ2-1	TGTGCCAGCAGCGTAGACGGCGGGAGGCGCTACAATGAGCAGTTCTTC	CASSVDGGRRYNEQFF
-	-	TRBV5-4	TRBJ2-1	TGTGCCAGCAGCTTGCGCCGGGAGAAAGGCAATGAGCAGTTCTTC	CASSLRREKGNEQFF
-	TRBD1	TRBV7-8	TRBJ1-5	TGTGCCAGCAGCCATGGACAGGGAAGTCAGCCCCAGCATTTT	CASSHGQGSQPQHF
-	-	TRBV29-1	TRBJ2-1	TGCAGCGTTGATGGACTTACCTACAATGAGCAGTTCTTC	CSVDGLTYNEQFF
once	-	TRBV27	TRBJ1-2	TGTGCCAGTGGTCGTGGGGGGGTTAACTATGGCTACACCTTC	CASGRGGVNYGYTF
-	-	TRBV2	TRBJ1-4	TGTGCCAGCAAAACCCCTACACAGGGTCTTCTGGAAAAACTGTTTTTT	CASKTPTQGLLEKLFF
-	-	TRBV7-9	TRBJ1-1	TGTGCCAGCAGCCACTTAGCAGGTACGAACACTGAAGCTTTCTTT	CASSHLAGTNTEAFF
-	TRBD2	TRBV7-9	TRBJ2-5	TGTGCCAGCAGCAACATCGCTAGCGGGAGGGCCAGGGAGACCCAGTACTTC	CASSNIASGRARETQYF
-	TRBD2	TRBV29-1	TRBJ2-5	TGCAGCGTTGAAAGCGGGGGCCCAGTCGGGACCCAGTACTTC	CSVESGGPVGTQYF
-	TRBD2	TRBV4-1	TRBJ2-7	TGCGCCAGCAGCCAGGGCCTAAGCGGGACCTACTACGAGCAGTACTTC	CASSQGLSGTYYEQYF
-	-	TRBV29-1	TRBJ2-1	TGCAGCGCCCAGTTCAATGAGCAGTTCTTC	CSAQFNEQFF